A selection of T cell receptor beta chains follows, all from one sample in a study of shared clonotypes between healthy human individuals. Sequencing used immunoSEQ multiplex PCR; TCRdb keeps in-frame clones, though not all of them. The sample lists roughly 700,000 clones, roughly 70% occurring once. Sequencing was performed on memory CD4+ T cells sorted from blood. All receptors come from a woman aged 25-40 years in good health. The CDR3 runs from the conserved cysteine through the conserved F or W. The D gene is left open where the match is weak. Rows may omit the clone size; those that give it use once, few, many or a size class.

v_gene: TRBV9
abundance: -
d_gene: -
j_gene: TRBJ2-1
CDR3aa: CASSVGGLSVGNEQFF
CDR3nt: TGTGCCAGCAGCGTAGGGGGACTGTCGGTCGGCAATGAGCAGTTCTTC

v_gene: TRBV30
abundance: -
d_gene: -
j_gene: TRBJ1-1
CDR3aa: CARMEGSGTEAFF
CDR3nt: TGTGCTCGGATGGAGGGGTCGGGCACTGAAGCTTTCTTT

v_gene: TRBV6-1
abundance: -
d_gene: -
j_gene: TRBJ2-7
CDR3aa: CASSEDFSASVYEQYF
CDR3nt: TGTGCCAGCAGTGAAGACTTCTCGGCTAGCGTCTACGAGCAGTACTTC

v_gene: TRBV28
abundance: few
d_gene: -
j_gene: TRBJ1-2
CDR3aa: CASSLRANYGYTF
CDR3nt: TGTGCCAGCAGTTTAAGGGCCAACTATGGCTACACCTTC

v_gene: TRBV7-3
abundance: -
d_gene: -
j_gene: TRBJ2-5
CDR3aa: CASSPTPGAQETQYF
CDR3nt: TGTGCCAGCAGCCCCACCCCGGGGGCCCAAGAGACCCAGTACTTC

v_gene: TRBV19
abundance: -
d_gene: -
j_gene: TRBJ2-4
CDR3aa: CASSMAGLYRAKNIQYF
CDR3nt: TGTGCCAGTAGTATGGCGGGGCTTTACAGAGCCAAAAACATTCAGTACTTC

v_gene: TRBV5-1
abundance: -
d_gene: -
j_gene: TRBJ2-7
CDR3aa: CASSLARAGSSYEQYF
CDR3nt: TGCGCCAGCAGCTTGGCCAGAGCAGGAAGCTCCTACGAGCAGTACTTC

v_gene: TRBV5-1
abundance: -
d_gene: -
j_gene: TRBJ1-2
CDR3aa: CASSLVGDGYTF
CDR3nt: TGCGCCAGCAGCTTGGTAGGGGATGGCTACACCTTC

v_gene: TRBV6-1
abundance: -
d_gene: -
j_gene: TRBJ1-5
CDR3aa: CASSGQWEQPQHF
CDR3nt: TGTGCCAGCAGCGGACAGTGGGAGCAGCCCCAGCATTTT

v_gene: TRBV6-5
abundance: -
d_gene: -
j_gene: TRBJ2-7
CDR3aa: CASSYSAIDKAYEQYF
CDR3nt: TGTGCCAGCAGTTACTCGGCCATCGACAAAGCCTACGAGCAGTACTTC

v_gene: TRBV6-6
abundance: -
d_gene: -
j_gene: TRBJ1-4
CDR3aa: CASSYLGKLFF
CDR3nt: TGTGCCAGCAGTTATCTTGGCAAACTGTTTTTT

v_gene: TRBV7-9
abundance: -
d_gene: -
j_gene: TRBJ2-7
CDR3aa: CASSFLDAPNYEQYF
CDR3nt: TGTGCCAGCAGCTTTCTCGATGCTCCCAACTACGAGCAGTACTTC

v_gene: TRBV9
abundance: once
d_gene: TRBD1
j_gene: TRBJ2-1
CDR3aa: CASSVGGTGVDEQFF
CDR3nt: TGTGCCAGCAGCGTAGGTGGGACAGGGGTCGATGAGCAGTTCTTC

v_gene: TRBV28
abundance: few
d_gene: TRBD2
j_gene: TRBJ2-7
CDR3aa: CASSRLAGGSYEQYF
CDR3nt: TGTGCCAGCAGTAGATTAGCGGGAGGGAGCTACGAGCAGTACTTC

v_gene: TRBV28
abundance: -
d_gene: -
j_gene: TRBJ2-6
CDR3aa: CASRPTLGGSGANVLTF
CDR3nt: TGTGCCAGCAGACCCACCCTTGGGGGGTCTGGGGCCAACGTCCTGACTTTC

v_gene: TRBV4-1
abundance: -
d_gene: TRBD2
j_gene: TRBJ2-1
CDR3aa: CASSRPPSGLLISSSYNEQFF
CDR3nt: TGCGCCAGCAGCCGCCCACCGTCGGGACTACTTATTTCAAGCTCCTACAATGAGCAGTTCTTC

v_gene: TRBV10-3
abundance: once
d_gene: -
j_gene: TRBJ2-7
CDR3aa: CAIGADSYEQYF
CDR3nt: TGTGCCATTGGGGCGGACTCCTACGAGCAGTACTTC

v_gene: TRBV6-1
abundance: -
d_gene: TRBD1
j_gene: TRBJ1-5
CDR3aa: CASSEFGRTGQPQHF
CDR3nt: TGTGCCAGCAGTGAATTCGGTAGGACAGGGCAGCCCCAGCATTTT

v_gene: TRBV7-2
abundance: few
d_gene: TRBD2
j_gene: TRBJ2-1
CDR3aa: CASSFGGSGHNEQFF
CDR3nt: TGTGCCAGCAGCTTTGGCGGGAGTGGTCACAATGAGCAGTTCTTC

v_gene: TRBV6-4
abundance: -
d_gene: -
j_gene: TRBJ2-7
CDR3aa: CASSDSGNRDFSYEQYF
CDR3nt: TGTGCCAGCAGTGACTCTGGGAACAGGGACTTCTCCTACGAGCAGTACTTC

v_gene: TRBV7-8
abundance: -
d_gene: TRBD2
j_gene: TRBJ2-7
CDR3aa: CASSLHIYKAGERESRPYEQYF
CDR3nt: TGTGCCAGCAGCCTCCATATCTACAAGGCGGGGGAGCGGGAGAGCCGTCCCTACGAGCAGTACTTC

v_gene: TRBV10-3
abundance: -
d_gene: -
j_gene: TRBJ2-5
CDR3aa: CAISERSAGETQYF
CDR3nt: TGTGCCATCAGTGAGAGGTCCGCCGGGGAGACCCAGTACTTC

v_gene: TRBV7-9
abundance: -
d_gene: -
j_gene: TRBJ1-1
CDR3aa: CASSLGGSAEAFF
CDR3nt: TGTGCCAGCAGCTTAGGGGGGTCGGCGGAAGCTTTCTTT

v_gene: TRBV18
abundance: -
d_gene: TRBD1
j_gene: TRBJ2-3
CDR3aa: CASSRGQGSTDTQYF
CDR3nt: TGTGCCAGCTCACGGGGACAGGGAAGCACAGATACGCAGTATTTT

v_gene: TRBV6-6
abundance: -
d_gene: TRBD2
j_gene: TRBJ2-7
CDR3aa: CASSSGTSGSPQQYF
CDR3nt: TGTGCCAGCAGTTCCGGGACTAGCGGTTCGCCCCAGCAGTACTTC

v_gene: TRBV28
abundance: -
d_gene: -
j_gene: TRBJ1-2
CDR3aa: CASSWLYGYTF
CDR3nt: TGTGCCAGCAGTTGGTTGTATGGCTACACCTTC

v_gene: TRBV6-5
abundance: -
d_gene: TRBD1
j_gene: TRBJ2-2
CDR3aa: CASSYDRGKTGELFF
CDR3nt: TGTGCCAGCAGTTACGACAGGGGAAAGACCGGGGAGCTGTTTTTT

v_gene: TRBV28
abundance: -
d_gene: -
j_gene: TRBJ2-7
CDR3aa: CASSWTATRREQYF
CDR3nt: TGTGCCAGCAGTTGGACAGCCACCAGGCGCGAGCAGTACTTC

v_gene: TRBV5-1
abundance: -
d_gene: TRBD1
j_gene: TRBJ2-5
CDR3aa: CASRGQGAGETQYF
CDR3nt: TGCGCCAGCAGAGGACAGGGGGCAGGGGAGACCCAGTACTTC

v_gene: TRBV28
abundance: -
d_gene: -
j_gene: TRBJ1-1
CDR3aa: CASSFRVSGITEAFF
CDR3nt: TGTGCCAGCAGTTTCAGGGTCTCGGGAATCACTGAAGCTTTCTTT

v_gene: TRBV28
abundance: few
d_gene: -
j_gene: TRBJ1-1
CDR3aa: CASSGQLSNTEAFF
CDR3nt: TGTGCCAGCAGTGGACAGCTATCGAACACTGAAGCTTTCTTT

v_gene: TRBV21-1
abundance: -
d_gene: -
j_gene: TRBJ2-7
CDR3aa: CASSLGQGGSEQYF
CDR3nt: TGTGCCAGCAGTCTTGGACAGGGAGGGTCCGAGCAGTACTTC

v_gene: TRBV7-9
abundance: -
d_gene: -
j_gene: TRBJ1-5
CDR3aa: CASSSPGPNNQPQHF
CDR3nt: TGTGCCAGCAGCTCACCGGGACCGAATAATCAGCCCCAGCATTTT

v_gene: TRBV19
abundance: -
d_gene: -
j_gene: TRBJ2-7
CDR3aa: CASSFTRGRDEQYF
CDR3nt: TGTGCCAGTAGTTTCACCCGGGGCCGCGACGAGCAGTACTTC

v_gene: TRBV28
abundance: -
d_gene: -
j_gene: TRBJ2-1
CDR3aa: CASSYDLYNEQFF
CDR3nt: TGTGCCAGCAGTTACGATTTGTACAATGAGCAGTTCTTC

v_gene: TRBV29-1
abundance: -
d_gene: TRBD2
j_gene: TRBJ2-3
CDR3aa: CSVDSGRASGDTDTQYF
CDR3nt: TGCAGCGTTGACTCTGGTCGGGCTAGCGGGGACACAGATACGCAGTATTTT

v_gene: TRBV27
abundance: -
d_gene: -
j_gene: TRBJ2-7
CDR3aa: CASGSRDGSYEQYF
CDR3nt: TGTGCCAGCGGCTCACGGGACGGCAGCTACGAGCAGTACTTC

v_gene: TRBV5-1
abundance: -
d_gene: -
j_gene: TRBJ2-1
CDR3aa: CASSFLDRYNEQFF
CDR3nt: TGCGCCAGCAGCTTCTTAGACCGATACAATGAGCAGTTCTTC

v_gene: TRBV5-1
abundance: -
d_gene: TRBD2
j_gene: TRBJ2-1
CDR3aa: CASSTGTNSYNEQFF
CDR3nt: TGCGCCAGCAGCACCGGGACTAACTCCTACAATGAGCAGTTCTTC

v_gene: TRBV30
abundance: -
d_gene: TRBD1
j_gene: TRBJ2-7
CDR3aa: CAGGTGNHEQYF
CDR3nt: TGTGCTGGCGGGACAGGGAACCACGAGCAGTACTTC

v_gene: TRBV5-5
abundance: -
d_gene: -
j_gene: TRBJ1-2
CDR3aa: CASSLGGAEYGYTF
CDR3nt: TGTGCCAGCAGCTTGGGGGGCGCGGAGTATGGCTACACCTTC

v_gene: TRBV7-8
abundance: -
d_gene: -
j_gene: TRBJ1-6
CDR3aa: CASSLVKNRINSPLHF
CDR3nt: TGTGCCAGCAGCTTAGTCAAGAACAGGATCAATTCACCCCTCCACTTT

v_gene: TRBV19
abundance: -
d_gene: -
j_gene: TRBJ1-5
CDR3aa: CASSVLGQPQHF
CDR3nt: TGTGCCAGTAGTGTGCTCGGCCAGCCCCAGCATTTT

v_gene: TRBV2
abundance: many
d_gene: TRBD1
j_gene: TRBJ2-3
CDR3aa: CASSSQGTGWDTQYF
CDR3nt: TGTGCCAGCAGTTCCCAAGGGACAGGGTGGGATACGCAGTATTTT

v_gene: TRBV11-2
abundance: -
d_gene: TRBD2
j_gene: TRBJ2-3
CDR3aa: CASSSFPTYIAGGIVRYF
CDR3nt: TGTGCCAGCAGCTCCTTCCCAACTTATATAGCGGGAGGAATTGTGCGGTATTTT

v_gene: TRBV7-8
abundance: -
d_gene: TRBD2
j_gene: TRBJ2-4
CDR3aa: CASSPGLALAKNIQYF
CDR3nt: TGTGCCAGCAGCCCCGGACTAGCCCTAGCCAAAAACATTCAGTACTTC

v_gene: TRBV27
abundance: few
d_gene: -
j_gene: TRBJ2-4
CDR3aa: CASGVALGNIQYF
CDR3nt: TGTGCCAGCGGAGTAGCTCTAGGAAACATTCAGTACTTC

v_gene: TRBV28
abundance: -
d_gene: TRBD2
j_gene: TRBJ2-7
CDR3aa: CASSAGDRPYEQYF
CDR3nt: TGTGCCAGCAGTGCGGGGGACCGTCCCTACGAGCAGTACTTC

v_gene: TRBV7-8
abundance: once
d_gene: TRBD2
j_gene: TRBJ2-1
CDR3aa: CASSLAGGSSGSYNEQFF
CDR3nt: TGTGCCAGCAGCCTAGCGGGAGGATCATCAGGGTCCTACAATGAGCAGTTCTTC

v_gene: TRBV6-5
abundance: -
d_gene: TRBD1
j_gene: TRBJ1-2
CDR3aa: CASSPTGWSGYTF
CDR3nt: TGTGCCAGCAGTCCGACAGGGTGGAGTGGCTACACCTTC

v_gene: TRBV15
abundance: -
d_gene: -
j_gene: TRBJ1-2
CDR3aa: CATSRGMGDNYGYTF
CDR3nt: TGTGCCACCAGCCGAGGTATGGGGGATAACTATGGCTACACCTTC

v_gene: TRBV29-1
abundance: -
d_gene: TRBD2
j_gene: TRBJ2-4
CDR3aa: CSVVLAGNVNIQYF
CDR3nt: TGCAGCGTTGTACTAGCGGGAAACGTGAACATTCAGTACTTC

v_gene: TRBV5-1
abundance: -
d_gene: TRBD1
j_gene: TRBJ1-4
CDR3aa: CASSLGQGYEKLFF
CDR3nt: TGCGCCAGCAGCTTGGGACAGGGTTACGAAAAACTGTTTTTT